This T cell receptor (beta chain) was found in a study of T cells in Graves' hyperthyroidism and ophthalmopathy. Template material for amplifying TCR beta CDR3 regions consisted of RNA transcripts. The HTBI set primed first-round TCR CDR3 RT-PCR. TCRdb passed the multiplex PCR reads through MiXCR, listing each CDR3 protein once. The repertoire holds approximately 630,000 distinct CDR3 sequences, with about a sixth as singletons. Germline V gives CDR1 SGHTA, CDR2 FQGNSA. The CDR3 runs 14 residues. After removal of 1 base from V and 6 bases from J, the junction contained 0 bases not matched to a gene. This clonotype was recorded at least ten times.

Sequencing used blood. The receptor was isolated from a woman in her thirties with Graves' hyperthyroidism. The chain couples TRBV7-2 to TRBJ2-1, with 10 bases aligning to TRBD2. Here the CDR3 reads CASSLGTSGNEQFF. The CDR3 coding sequence is TGTGCCAGCAGCTTAGGGACTAGCGGCAATGAGCAGTTCTTC.